These 14 T cell receptor beta chains were sequenced from one sample in a study of tumor and adjacent non-tumor tissue in lung cancer. No cell sorting was done before RNA was extracted from the tissue. This non-tumor lung sample came from over 3 cm beyond the tumor edge. A modified ARM-PCR protocol with three rounds of nested PCR amplified TCRbeta. TCRdb reprocessed the multiplex PCR reads via MiXCR and lists one record per CDR3 protein. This table has about 60,000 distinct CDR3 sequences, roughly 60% appearing once. Sequenced: distant non-tumor lung tissue. The source is a man aged 65 to 85 with non-small cell lung cancer.

This clonotype was found many times. The chain uses TRBV6-1 and TRBJ2-1, with D perhaps assigned TRBD1 or TRBD2 (5 bases each). V was clipped by 2 bases and J by 4 bases, with 12 bases between them. The germline V gene has CDR1 MNHNS and CDR2 SASEGT. CDR3 length: 15 amino acids. The DNA of the CDR3 is TGTGCCAGCAGTGAAAGGGACGACAGATACAATGAGCAGTTCTTC. It translates to CASSERDDRYNEQFF.

In its sample, this clonotype was seen a few times. This chain uses TRBV28 with TRBJ2-7, with D possibly TRBD2 on 5 matching bases. The germline gives CDR1 MDHEN, CDR2 SYDVKM. V shed 5 bases and J shed 2 bases, with 10 bases lying between them. This CDR3 spans 13 amino acids. CDR3 bases: TGTGCCAGCAGTCAACCGGGGACCTACGAGCAGTACTTC. It codes for CASSQPGTYEQYF.

This clonotype was detected a few times. The gene calls are TRBV28 and TRBJ1-1, with D tentatively TRBD1 (5 bases). V dropped 3 bases and J dropped 6 bases, with 8 bases sitting between them. The CDR3 sequence is 12 residues long. Germline values: CDR1 MDHEN, CDR2 SYDVKM. The CDR3 here is CASSFMTAEAFF. The DNA of the CDR3 is TGTGCCAGCAGTTTTATGACAGCTGAAGCTTTCTTT.

Concerning this clonotype itself: The germline gene is not matched at one end of the junction; a read error may be the cause. CDR3 protein: CASTIARIASYEQYF. In DNA, the CDR3 is TGTGCCAGCACGATTGCTCGGATAGCCTCCTACGAACAGTACTTC. The chain links TRBV6-1 to TRBJ2-7; D gene ambiguous. Germline loops: CDR1 MNHNS, CDR2 SASEGT. The CDR3 spans 15 residues.

As concerns this clonotype: One end of the junction does not line up with germline, which may come from a read error. This sequence joins TRBV6-2 or TRBV6-3 and TRBJ2-3; 8 nucleotides align to TRBD2. CDR3 length equals 19 residues. Germline CDR1 MNHEY, CDR2 SVGEGT. The chain's CDR3 is CASSFLRTRGGPIADTQYF. CDR3 DNA: TGTGCCAGCAGCTTCCTCAGGACCCGGGGGGGGCCGATTGCGGATACACAGTATTTT.

A note on this clonotype: The CDR3 does not close with the conserved phenylalanine or tryptophan, likely indicating a read error. The rearrangement uses TRBV20-1 and TRBJ2-7; TRBD1 might be the D (5 bases). V lost 3 bases and J 3 bases, leaving 9 bases between the germline ends. This CDR3 contains 12 residues. CDR1 and CDR2 from the germline V gene are DFQATT and SNEGSKA (reference sequence). CDR3 protein: CSASAGYYEQYS. The CDR3 DNA reads TGCAGTGCTAGTGCAGGGTACTACGAGCAGTACTCC.

Comment on this clonotype: Relative to the germline gene, one junction end is altered; a read error may explain this. The genes are TRBV12-3 or TRBV12-4 and TRBJ1-2; 11 bases match TRBD1. CDR3 length: 14 amino acids. This CDR3 reads CASSPRTGGLGYTF. CDR3 DNA: TGTGCCAGCAGTCCTCGGACAGGGGGCCTTGGCTACACCTTT.

On this clonotype itself: The junction and the germline gene differ at one end; a read error may be behind it. The chain is built from TRBV14 and TRBJ2-1; no clear D gene. Germline lookup yields CDR1 SGHDN and CDR2 FVKESK. This CDR3 comprises 16 residues. CDR3 residues: CASSQDLLSSYNEQSF. The CDR3 nucleotides are TGTGCCAGCAGCCAAGATTTACTATCAAGTTACAATGAGCAGTCCTTC. Using reference TRBV14 and TRBJ2-1 for the parts outside the CDR3, the full variable domain is EAGVTQFPSHSVIEKGQTVTLRCDPISGHDNLYWYRRVMGKEIKFLLHFVKESKQDESGMPNNRFLAERTGGTYSTLKVQPAELEDSGVYFCASSQDLLSSYNEQSFGPGTRLTVL.

This clonotype was seen a few times. A read error may explain this, as a much larger clone is one base away. The chain has TRBV6-1 and TRBJ2-5, with 10 positions matching TRBD1. Germline V lookup: CDR1 MNHNS, CDR2 SASEGT. Trimming took 7 bases from V and 5 from J; bases not matched to a gene: 4. The CDR3 loop spans 13 amino acids. The CDR3 DNA reads TGTGCCAGCAATGGGACAGGGGAGGAGACCCAGTACTTC. Amino acid sequence: CASNGTGEETQYF.

Note on this clonotype: It may be a read error: a sequence one base away is much more abundant. The chain links TRBV6-5 to TRBJ1-1; D may be TRBD1 (5 bases). The V gene's germline CDR1 is MNHEY and CDR2 SVGAGI. Trimming cost V 8 bases and J 8 bases, with 15 bases left between them. The CDR3 spans 12 residues. Written as DNA, the CDR3 is TGTGCCAGCGGGGGTGCCGGTGAAGAAGCTTTCTTT. Its translation is CASGGAGEEAFF.

The count of this clonotype is one. At one end, the junction sequence differs from germline, possibly due to a read error. V usage is TRBV25-1 and J usage is TRBJ2-7; possibly TRBD1 or TRBD2 for D (5 bases each). Germline V lookup: CDR1 MGHDK, CDR2 SYGVNS. There are 12 residues in the CDR3. This CDR3 reads CASSGDGYEEFF. The CDR3 DNA sequence: TGTGCCAGCAGTGGGGACGGCTACGAGGAGTTCTTC.

The chain combines TRBV28 with TRBJ2-2; the D gene is possibly TRBD1 (6 bases). Germline CDR1 and CDR2: MDHEN and SYDVKM. The CDR3 is made up of 16 amino acids. CDR3 sequence reads: CVGSFVQGKNTGELFF. As DNA, the CDR3 is TGTGTCGGCAGTTTTGTCCAGGGGAAGAACACCGGGGAGCTGTTTTTT.

As for this clonotype: As the CDR3 is not closed by the conserved phenylalanine or tryptophan, this likely results from a read error. The chain joins TRBV6-2 or TRBV6-3 to TRBJ2-1, with 8 bases that match TRBD2. Per the germline V gene, CDR1 is MNHEY and CDR2 is SVGEGT. The CDR3 runs to 15 residues. This CDR3 is CASSHPRGGYNGQFL. The DNA of the CDR3 is TGTGCCAGCAGTCACCCCCGGGGGGGCTACAATGGGCAGTTCCTC.

The rearrangement uses TRBV30 and TRBJ2-3, with D possibly matching TRBD2 (6 bases). Germline V gene lookup returns CDR1 GTSNPN and CDR2 SVGIG (reference sequence). V was clipped by 4 bases and J by 8 bases, with 13 bases between them. This CDR3 region has 12 residues. Written as DNA, the CDR3 is TGTGCCTGGAATGTACTAGCCGGTACGCAGTATTTT. Its translation is CAWNVLAGTQYF.